The 9 T cell receptor beta chains below were found in one sample sequenced in a study of beta chain features in type 1 diabetes. All of the isolated RNA was reverse transcribed, so expressed TCRB transcripts were sequenced. The method was immunoSEQ multiplex PCR; TCRdb's version includes in-frame clones alone and lacks a portion of them. The table includes nearly 250,000 clones, about 14% detected once. The sample consisted of naive CD4+ T cells from blood. Source of these receptors: a woman in her forties in good health.

The CDR3 is CASSIGGDNQPQHF. The CDR3 region has the DNA TGTGCCAGTAGTATCGGGGGTGACAATCAGCCCCAGCATTTT. The chain uses TRBV19 and TRBJ1-5, with D possibly being TRBD1 (5 bases). The V gene's germline CDR1 is LNHDA and CDR2 SQIVND (reference sequence). Trimming removed 3 bases from V and 3 bases from J, with 9 bases in between. This CDR3 has 14 amino acids.

This chain uses TRBV15 with TRBJ2-5; D is possibly TRBD1 (7 bases). Trimming took off 0 bases at V and 7 bases at J, with 15 bases between the two ends. The CDR3 is made up of 15 amino acids. Germline-derived CDR1 and CDR2 are LNHNV and YYDKDF (reference sequence). The CDR3 nucleotides are TGTGCCACCAGCAGAGATTTTGGGACAGCGGGGACCCAGTACTTC. Its protein product is CATSRDFGTAGTQYF.

This rearrangement joins TRBV6-4 to TRBJ1-2; 9 nucleotides match TRBD1. CDR1 MRHNA and CDR2 SNTAGT come from the germline V gene. V gave up 0 bases and J gave up 4 bases; unmatched junction bases: 9. The CDR3 totals 17 residues. CDR3 sequence: CASSDSDRGWYGYGYTF. The CDR3 coding sequence is TGTGCCAGCAGTGACTCGGACAGGGGCTGGTACGGCTATGGCTACACCTTC.

There are a few counts of this clone. J is TRBJ2-7 and V is TRBV7-9; 7 bases map to TRBD1. This CDR3 has 14 residues. The germline V gene encodes CDR1 SEHNR and CDR2 FQNEAQ (reference sequence). The V segment lost 4 bases and the J segment 3 bases; nucleotides outside the gene matches: 6. The CDR3 loop is CASSWDSFIYEQYF. CDR3 coding DNA: TGTGCCAGCAGCTGGGACAGCTTCATCTACGAGCAGTACTTC.

This sequence joins TRBV7-8 and TRBJ2-3, with 8 bases matching TRBD1. The germline V gene has CDR1 SGHVS and CDR2 FQNEAQ. The CDR3 is made up of 15 amino acids. After removal of 2 bases from V and 5 bases from J, the junction contained 6 bases not matched to a gene. The CDR3 DNA sequence: TGTGCCAGCAGCTTACTAACAGGGGGTGGAGATACGCAGTATTTT. The encoded protein is CASSLLTGGGDTQYF.

The chain combines TRBV11-3 with TRBJ2-7, with TRBD1 matching 7 bases. Per the germline V gene, CDR1 is SGHNT and CDR2 is YENEEA. The length of the CDR3 is 12 residues. Trimming removed 5 bases from V and 3 bases from J; junction bases left unmatched: 1. CDR3 sequence reads: CASSRTGYEQYF. As DNA, the CDR3 is TGTGCCAGCAGCCGGACAGGCTACGAGCAGTACTTC.

This clone has a single count. This chain connects TRBV5-4 to TRBJ1-1, with 9 positions matching TRBD1. The junction had 4 bases not matched to a gene; V was cut back by 4 bases and J by 3 bases. The CDR3 runs to 14 residues. Germline V lookup: CDR1 SGHNT, CDR2 YYREEE (reference sequence). CDR3 sequence reads: CASSRRTGDTEAFF. CDR3 coding DNA: TGTGCCAGCAGCCGTAGGACAGGGGACACTGAAGCTTTCTTT.

This clone was counted a few times. The rearrangement joins TRBV10-3 to TRBJ2-7, with D hard to call. From germline, CDR1 is ENHRY and CDR2 SYGVKD. The CDR3 runs to 13 residues. With 4 bases removed from V and 2 bases from J, the gap between germline ends came to 9 bases. Here the CDR3 reads CAISVGQAYEQYF. CDR3 nucleotide sequence: TGTGCCATCAGTGTAGGCCAGGCCTACGAGCAGTACTTC.

This clone was seen a few times. The gene calls are TRBV10-2 and TRBJ2-1, with TRBD2 matching 13 bases. The junction had 13 bases not matched to a gene; V was cut back by 5 bases and J by 0 bases. In germline, CDR1 is WSHSY, CDR2 SAAADI. This CDR3 is built from 20 residues. The chain's CDR3 is CASSNPPGLAGRRSYNEQFF. CDR3 nucleotides: TGCGCCAGCAGTAATCCTCCGGGACTAGCGGGGCGCCGCTCCTACAATGAGCAGTTCTTC.